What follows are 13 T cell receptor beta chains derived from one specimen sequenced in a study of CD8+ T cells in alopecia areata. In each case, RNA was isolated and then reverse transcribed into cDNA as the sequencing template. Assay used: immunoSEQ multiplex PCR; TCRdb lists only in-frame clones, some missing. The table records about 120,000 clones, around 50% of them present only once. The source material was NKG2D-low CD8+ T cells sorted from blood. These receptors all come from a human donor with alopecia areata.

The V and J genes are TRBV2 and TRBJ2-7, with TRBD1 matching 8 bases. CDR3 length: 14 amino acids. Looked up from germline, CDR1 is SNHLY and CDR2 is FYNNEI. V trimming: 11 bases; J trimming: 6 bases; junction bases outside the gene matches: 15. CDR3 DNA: TGTGCCGGGAGACAGGGGAAGGGGATAGTCGAGCAGTACTTC. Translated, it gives CAGRQGKGIVEQYF.

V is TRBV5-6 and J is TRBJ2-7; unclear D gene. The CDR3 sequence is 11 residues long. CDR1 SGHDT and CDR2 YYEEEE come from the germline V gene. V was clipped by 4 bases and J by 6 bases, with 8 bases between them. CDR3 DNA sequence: TGTGCCAGCAGCAATGCCATCGAGCAGTACTTC. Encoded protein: CASSNAIEQYF.

The CDR3, as DNA: TGTGCCAGCAGTTACCCAGACGGGAACCAAGAGACCCAGTACTTC. Its translation: CASSYPDGNQETQYF. V is TRBV6-6 and J is TRBJ2-5; a possible D gene is TRBD2 (5 bases). CDR3 length: 15 residues. CDR1 is MNHNY and CDR2 is SVGAGI in the germline V gene (reference sequence). Deletions cut 2 bases from V and 0 bases from J, with 10 bases between.

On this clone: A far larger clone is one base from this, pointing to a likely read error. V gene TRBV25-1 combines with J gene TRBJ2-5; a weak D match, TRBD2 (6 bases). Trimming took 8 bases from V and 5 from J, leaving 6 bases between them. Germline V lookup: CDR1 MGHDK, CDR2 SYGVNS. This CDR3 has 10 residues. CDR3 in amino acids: CASGGETQYF. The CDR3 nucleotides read TGTGCCAGCGGAGGGGAGACCCAGTACTTC.

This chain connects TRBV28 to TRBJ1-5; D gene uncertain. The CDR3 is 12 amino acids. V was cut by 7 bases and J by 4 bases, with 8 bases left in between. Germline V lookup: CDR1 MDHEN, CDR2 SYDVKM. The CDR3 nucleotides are TGTGCCAGCACCTCCGGGAATCAGCCCCAGCATTTT. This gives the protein CASTSGNQPQHF.

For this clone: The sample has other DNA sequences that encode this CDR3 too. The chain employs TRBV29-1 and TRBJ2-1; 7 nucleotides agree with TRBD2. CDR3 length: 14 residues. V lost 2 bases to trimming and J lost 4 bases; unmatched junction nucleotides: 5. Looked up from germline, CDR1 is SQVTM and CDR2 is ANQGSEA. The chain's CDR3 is CSVETGGGYNEQFF. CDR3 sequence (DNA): TGCAGCGTTGAAACGGGAGGCGGGTACAATGAGCAGTTCTTC.

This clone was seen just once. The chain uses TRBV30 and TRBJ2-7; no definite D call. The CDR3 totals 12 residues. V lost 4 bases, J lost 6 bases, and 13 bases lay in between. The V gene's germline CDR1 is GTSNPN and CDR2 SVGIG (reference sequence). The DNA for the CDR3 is TGTGCCTGGAATAGTAGGGCCGCCGAGCAGTACTTC. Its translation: CAWNSRAAEQYF.

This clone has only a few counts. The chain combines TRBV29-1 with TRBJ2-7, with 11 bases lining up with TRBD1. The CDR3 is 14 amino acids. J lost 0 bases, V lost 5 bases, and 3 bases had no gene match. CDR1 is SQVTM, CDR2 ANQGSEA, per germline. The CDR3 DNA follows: TGCAGCGTTAGCGGGACAGGGGGCTCCTACGAGCAGTACTTC. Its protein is CSVSGTGGSYEQYF.

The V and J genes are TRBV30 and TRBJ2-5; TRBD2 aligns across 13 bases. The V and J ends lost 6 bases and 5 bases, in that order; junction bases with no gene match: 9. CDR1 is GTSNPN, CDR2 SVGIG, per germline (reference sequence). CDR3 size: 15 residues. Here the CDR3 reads CACSAGLAGPETQYF. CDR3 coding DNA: TGTGCCTGCTCCGCGGGACTAGCGGGGCCGGAGACCCAGTACTTC. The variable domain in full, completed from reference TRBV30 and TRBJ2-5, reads SQTIHQWPATLVQPVGSPLSLECTVEGTSNPNLYWYRQAAGRGLQLLFYSVGIGQISSEVPQNLSASRPQDRQFILSSKKLLLSDSGFYLCACSAGLAGPETQYFGPGTRLLVL.

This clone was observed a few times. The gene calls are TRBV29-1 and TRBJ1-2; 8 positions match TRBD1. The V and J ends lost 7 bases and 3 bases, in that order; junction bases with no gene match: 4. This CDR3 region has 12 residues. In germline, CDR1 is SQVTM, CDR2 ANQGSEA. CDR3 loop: CSADRGDYGYTF. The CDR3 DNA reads TGCAGCGCCGACAGGGGAGACTATGGCTACACCTTC.

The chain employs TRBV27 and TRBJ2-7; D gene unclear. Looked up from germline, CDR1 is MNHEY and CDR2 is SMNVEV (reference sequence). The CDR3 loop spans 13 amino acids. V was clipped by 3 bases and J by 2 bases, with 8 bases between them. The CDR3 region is CASSLARTYEQYF. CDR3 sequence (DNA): TGTGCCAGCAGTTTGGCTAGGACCTACGAGCAGTACTTC.

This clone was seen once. Here the CDR3 reads CAWSGEGSGYTF. The CDR3 coding sequence is TGTGCCTGGAGTGGGGAAGGCAGTGGCTACACCTTC. The gene calls are TRBV30 and TRBJ1-2; D gene ambiguous. CDR1 GTSNPN and CDR2 SVGIG come from the germline V gene (reference sequence). Trimming removed 1 base at V and 7 bases at J, with 10 bases between. The CDR3 runs to 12 residues.

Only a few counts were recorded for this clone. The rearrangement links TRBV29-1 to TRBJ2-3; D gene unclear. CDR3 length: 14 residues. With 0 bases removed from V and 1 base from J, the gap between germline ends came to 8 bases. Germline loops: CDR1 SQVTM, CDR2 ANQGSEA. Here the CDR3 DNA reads TGCAGCGTTGAAGATTGGACGGGCACAGATACGCAGTATTTT. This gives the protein CSVEDWTGTDTQYF.